This T cell receptor (beta chain) was sequenced in a study of T cell changes during pregnancy in multiple sclerosis (dated by TCRdb to the late 2010s). Study-wide context: In women with multiple sclerosis, the researchers looked at how the T cell repertoire shifted as pregnancy progressed.

The CDR3 measures 16 amino acids from cysteine to phenylalanine. Here the CDR3 DNA is all that survives: 48 bases in frame from base 1. V lost 4 bases and J lost 3 bases, and the count of bases not matched to a germline gene is 10. The germline V gene provides CDR1 SGHDT and CDR2 YYEEEE. The protocol used for the library was the immunoSEQ multiplex PCR assay. This immuneACCESS table, as held by TCRdb, lists in-frame sequences with V and J called but not all clones. Of the missing ones, under half trace to an unresolved V gene in checked studies; the others have no known cause. The sample contains about 31,000 clones, over 75% of them found a single time. The ten largest clonotypes hold approximately 5.8% of the sample. Comment on this clone: It lacks a known antigen. One base away there is no much larger clone; base qualities are not given.

The sequence was obtained from a female donor with multiple sclerosis, enrolled in a pregnancy study. The sequencing used CD8+ T cells from peripheral blood mononuclear cells, collected in the second trimester of pregnancy. This chain is built from TRBV5-6 and TRBJ2-5, with 9 bases matching TRBD2. The sequence in DNA is TGTGCCAGCAGCCTATTAGCGGGAGAGGGGGAAGAGACCCAGTACTTC. It translates to CASSLLAGEGEETQYF.